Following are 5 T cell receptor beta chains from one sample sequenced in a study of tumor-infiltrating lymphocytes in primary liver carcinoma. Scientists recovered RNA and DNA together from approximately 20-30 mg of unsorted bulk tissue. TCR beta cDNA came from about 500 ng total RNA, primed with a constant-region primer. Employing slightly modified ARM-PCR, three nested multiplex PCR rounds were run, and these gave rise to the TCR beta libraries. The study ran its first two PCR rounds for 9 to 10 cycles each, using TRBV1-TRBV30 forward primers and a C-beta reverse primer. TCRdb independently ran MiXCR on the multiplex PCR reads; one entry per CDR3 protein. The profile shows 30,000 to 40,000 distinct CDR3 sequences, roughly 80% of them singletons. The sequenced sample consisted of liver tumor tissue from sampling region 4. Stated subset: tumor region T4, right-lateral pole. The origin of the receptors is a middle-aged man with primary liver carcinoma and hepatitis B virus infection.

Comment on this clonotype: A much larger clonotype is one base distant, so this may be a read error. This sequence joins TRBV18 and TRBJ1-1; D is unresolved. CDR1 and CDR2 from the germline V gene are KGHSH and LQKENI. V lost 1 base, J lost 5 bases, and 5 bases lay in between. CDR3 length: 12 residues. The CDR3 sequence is CASSPRWTEAFF. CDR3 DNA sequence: TGTGCCAGCTCACCACGGTGGACTGAAGCTTTCTTT.

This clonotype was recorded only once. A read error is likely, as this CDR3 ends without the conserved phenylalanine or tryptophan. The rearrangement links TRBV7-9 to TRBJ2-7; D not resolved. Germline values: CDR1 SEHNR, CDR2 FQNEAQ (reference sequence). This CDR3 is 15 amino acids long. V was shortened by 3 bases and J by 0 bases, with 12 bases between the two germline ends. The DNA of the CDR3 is TGTGCCAGCAGCTTGGACCGCCAGACCTCCTACGAGCAGTACTAC. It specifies CASSLDRQTSYEQYY.

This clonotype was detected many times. CDR3 sequence reads: CASSLGLDTDTQYF. The CDR3 nucleotides are TGTGCCAGCAGCCTAGGGCTTGACACAGATACGCAGTATTTT. The rearrangement uses TRBV2 and TRBJ2-3; D is ambiguous. Germline assignment: CDR1 SNHLY and CDR2 FYNNEI. The CDR3 runs to 14 residues. The germline V and J ends were trimmed by 6 bases and 2 bases, with 12 bases remaining between them. Combining the CDR3 with reference TRBV2 and TRBJ2-3 gives the whole variable domain EPEVTQTPSHQVTQMGQEVILRCVPISNHLYFYWYRQILGQKVEFLVSFYNNEISEKSEIFDDQFSVERPDGSNFTLKIRSTKLEDSAMYFCASSLGLDTDTQYFGPGTRLTVL.

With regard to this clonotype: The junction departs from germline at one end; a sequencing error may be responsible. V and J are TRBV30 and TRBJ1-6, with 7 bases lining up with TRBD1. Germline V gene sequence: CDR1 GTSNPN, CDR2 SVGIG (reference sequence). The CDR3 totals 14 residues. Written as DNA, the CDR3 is TGTGCATGGAGTACCGGGACAGTGGATTCACCCCTCCACTTT. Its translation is CAWSTGTVDSPLHF.

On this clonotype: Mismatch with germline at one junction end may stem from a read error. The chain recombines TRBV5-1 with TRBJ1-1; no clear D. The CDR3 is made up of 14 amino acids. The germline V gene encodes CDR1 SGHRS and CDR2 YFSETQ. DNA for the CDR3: TGCGCCGGCAGTTTGGACGGCATGAGCACTGAAGCCTTCTTT. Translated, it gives CAGSLDGMSTEAFF.